This entry describes one TCR beta chain. As yet, its antigen is unknown. This entry comes from a study of T cell responses to AZD1222 COVID-19 vaccine. Study-wide points: Seropositive status at baseline applied to only a handful of AZD1222 recipients. Unmutated variant regions reportedly attract nearly half of all spike-specific TCRs.

The protocol was immunoSEQ multiplex PCR, while the TCRdb copy is restricted to in-frame clones and leaves out a portion. The table has 95,000 to 150,000 clones, around 83% seen once. The analysis combined second doses at about 4 or about 12 weeks. Trimming took off 2 bases at V and 4 bases at J, with 13 bases between the two ends. The CDR3 has 15 amino acids. The germline V gene has CDR1 SGHRS and CDR2 YFSETQ. The chain couples TRBV5-1 to TRBJ1-5; D perhaps matches TRBD1 (6 bases). Specimen: peripheral blood, collected 28 days after the second AZD1222 dose. The sequence derives from an adult who received the AZD1222 COVID-19 vaccine. The DNA of the CDR3 is TGCGCCAGCAGCTTAGGGGGGGTAGGTAATCAGCCCCAGCATTTT. Protein product: CASSLGGVGNQPQHF.